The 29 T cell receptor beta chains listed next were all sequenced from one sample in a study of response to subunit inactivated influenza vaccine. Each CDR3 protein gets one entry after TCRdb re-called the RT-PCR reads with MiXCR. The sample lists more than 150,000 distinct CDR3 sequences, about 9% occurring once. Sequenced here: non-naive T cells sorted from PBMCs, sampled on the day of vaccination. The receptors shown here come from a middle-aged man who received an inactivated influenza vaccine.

CDR3 residues: CASSQVVTSGGWREQFF. CDR3 in DNA: TGCGCCAGCAGCCAAGTTGTGACTAGCGGGGGGTGGAGGGAGCAGTTCTTC. The genes are TRBV4-1 and TRBJ2-1; TRBD2 aligns across 13 bases. Trimming cost V 1 base and J 10 bases; bases outside gene matches: 10. The CDR3 has 17 amino acids. The germline CDR1 and CDR2 sequences are MGHRA and YSYEKL.

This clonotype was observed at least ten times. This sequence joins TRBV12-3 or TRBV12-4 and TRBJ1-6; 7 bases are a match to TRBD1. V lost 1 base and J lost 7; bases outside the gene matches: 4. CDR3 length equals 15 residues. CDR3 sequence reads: CASSLGDRQNSPLHF. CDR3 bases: TGTGCCAGCAGTTTAGGGGACAGACAGAATTCACCCCTCCACTTT.

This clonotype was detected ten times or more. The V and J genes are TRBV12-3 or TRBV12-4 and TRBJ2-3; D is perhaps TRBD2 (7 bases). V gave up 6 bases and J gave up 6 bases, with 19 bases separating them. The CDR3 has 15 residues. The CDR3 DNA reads TGTGCCAGCAGCCAATTCGCGGGGGCGGGGGATACGCAGTATTTT. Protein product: CASSQFAGAGDTQYF.

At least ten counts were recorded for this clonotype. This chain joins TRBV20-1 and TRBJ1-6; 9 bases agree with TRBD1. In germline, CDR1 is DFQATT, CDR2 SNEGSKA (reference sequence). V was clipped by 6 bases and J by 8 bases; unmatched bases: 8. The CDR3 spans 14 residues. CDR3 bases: TGCAGTGCCCGACCCGGGACAGGGTATTCACCCCTCCACTTT. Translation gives CSARPGTGYSPLHF.

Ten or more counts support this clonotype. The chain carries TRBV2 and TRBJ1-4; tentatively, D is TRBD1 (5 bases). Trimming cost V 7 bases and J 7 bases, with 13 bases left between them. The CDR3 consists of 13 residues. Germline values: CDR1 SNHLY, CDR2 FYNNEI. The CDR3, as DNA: TGTGCCAGCAAGCGGGGCTTAGCTGAAAAACTGTTTTTT. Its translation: CASKRGLAEKLFF.

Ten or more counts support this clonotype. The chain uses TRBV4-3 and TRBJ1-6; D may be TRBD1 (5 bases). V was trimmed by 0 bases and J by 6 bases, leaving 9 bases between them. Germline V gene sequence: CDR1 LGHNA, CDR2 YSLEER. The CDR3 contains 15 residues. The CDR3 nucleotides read TGCGCCAGCAGCCAAGACGGGGGGAGTAATTCACCCCTCCACTTT. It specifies CASSQDGGSNSPLHF.

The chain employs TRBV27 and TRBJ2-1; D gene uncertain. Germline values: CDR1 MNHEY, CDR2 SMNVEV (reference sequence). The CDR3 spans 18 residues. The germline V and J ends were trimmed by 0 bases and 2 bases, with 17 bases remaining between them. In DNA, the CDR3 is TGTGCCAGCAGTTTATCGCCGCGGTGGGTCAGGCCCTACAATGAGCAGTTCTTC. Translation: CASSLSPRWVRPYNEQFF.

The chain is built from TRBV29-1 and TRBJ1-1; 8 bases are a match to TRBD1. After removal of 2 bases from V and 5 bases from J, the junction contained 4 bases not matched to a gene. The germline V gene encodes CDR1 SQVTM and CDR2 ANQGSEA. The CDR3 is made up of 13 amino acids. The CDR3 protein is CSVEWTGRTEAFF. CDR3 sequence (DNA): TGCAGCGTTGAATGGACAGGGAGGACTGAAGCTTTCTTT.

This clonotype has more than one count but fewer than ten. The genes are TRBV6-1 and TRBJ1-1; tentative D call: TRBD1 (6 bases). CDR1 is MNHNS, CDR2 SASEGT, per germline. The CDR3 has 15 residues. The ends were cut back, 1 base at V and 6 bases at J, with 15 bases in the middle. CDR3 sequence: CASSEVGGGVAEAFF. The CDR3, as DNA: TGTGCCAGCAGTGAAGTAGGGGGGGGCGTCGCTGAAGCTTTCTTT.

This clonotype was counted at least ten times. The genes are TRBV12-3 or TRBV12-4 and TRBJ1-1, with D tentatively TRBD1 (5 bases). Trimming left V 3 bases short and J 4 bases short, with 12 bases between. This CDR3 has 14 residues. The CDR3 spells CASSFIRDLTEAFF. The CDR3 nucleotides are TGTGCCAGCAGTTTTATCCGGGACCTCACTGAAGCTTTCTTT.

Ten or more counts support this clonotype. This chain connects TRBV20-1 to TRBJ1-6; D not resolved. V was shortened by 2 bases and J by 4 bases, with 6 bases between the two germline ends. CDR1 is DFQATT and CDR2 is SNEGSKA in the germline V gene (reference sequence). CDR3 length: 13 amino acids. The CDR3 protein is CSARTAYNSPLHF. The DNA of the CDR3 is TGCAGTGCTAGAACTGCTTATAATTCACCCCTCCACTTT.

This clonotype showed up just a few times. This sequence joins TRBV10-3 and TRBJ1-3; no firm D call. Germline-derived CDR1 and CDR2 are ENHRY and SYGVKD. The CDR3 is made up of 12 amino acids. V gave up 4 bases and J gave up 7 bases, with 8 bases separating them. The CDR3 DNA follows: TGTGCCATCAGTGGCGGGGAGAACACCATATATTTT. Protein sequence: CAISGGENTIYF.

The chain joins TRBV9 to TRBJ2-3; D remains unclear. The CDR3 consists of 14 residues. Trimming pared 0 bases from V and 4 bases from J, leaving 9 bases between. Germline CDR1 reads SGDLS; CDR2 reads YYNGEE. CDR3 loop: CASSVVELADTQYF. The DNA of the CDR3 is TGTGCCAGCAGCGTAGTAGAGCTCGCAGATACGCAGTATTTT.

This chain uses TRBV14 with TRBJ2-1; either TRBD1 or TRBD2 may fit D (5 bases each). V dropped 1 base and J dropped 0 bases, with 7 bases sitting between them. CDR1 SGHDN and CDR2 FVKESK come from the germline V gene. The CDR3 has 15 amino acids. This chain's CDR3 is CASSQGGSSYNEQFF. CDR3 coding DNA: TGTGCCAGCAGCCAAGGGGGGAGCTCCTACAATGAGCAGTTCTTC.

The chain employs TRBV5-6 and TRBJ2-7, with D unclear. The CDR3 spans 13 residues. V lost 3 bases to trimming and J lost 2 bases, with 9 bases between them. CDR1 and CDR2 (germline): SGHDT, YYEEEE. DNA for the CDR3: TGTGCCAGCAGCTCGTGGCTGACCTACGAGCAGTACTTC. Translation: CASSSWLTYEQYF. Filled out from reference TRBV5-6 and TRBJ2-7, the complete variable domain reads DAGVTQSPTHLIKTRGQQVTLRCSPKSGHDTVSWYQQALGQGPQFIFQYYEEEERQRGNFPDRFSGHQFPNYSSELNVNALLLGDSALYLCASSSWLTYEQYFGPGTRLTVT.

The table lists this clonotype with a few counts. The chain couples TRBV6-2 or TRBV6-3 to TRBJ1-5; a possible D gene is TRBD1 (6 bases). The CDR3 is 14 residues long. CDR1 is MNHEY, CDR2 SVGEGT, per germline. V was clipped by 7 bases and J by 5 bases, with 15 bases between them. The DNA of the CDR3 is TGTGCCAGCATTAGAGCGGGGGCCCATCAGCCCCAGCATTTT. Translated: CASIRAGAHQPQHF.

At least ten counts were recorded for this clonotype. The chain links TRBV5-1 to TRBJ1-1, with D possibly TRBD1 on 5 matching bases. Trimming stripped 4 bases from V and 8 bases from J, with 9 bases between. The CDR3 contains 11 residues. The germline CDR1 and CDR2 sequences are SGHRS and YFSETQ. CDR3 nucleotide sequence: TGCGCCAGCAGCGAGAACAGGGAAGCTTTCTTT. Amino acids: CASSENREAFF. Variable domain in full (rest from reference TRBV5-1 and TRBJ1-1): KAGVTQTPRYLIKTRGQQVTLSCSPISGHRSVSWYQQTPGQGLQFLFEYFSETQRNKGNFPGRFSGRQFSNSRSEMNVSTLELGDSALYLCASSENREAFFGQGTRLTVV.

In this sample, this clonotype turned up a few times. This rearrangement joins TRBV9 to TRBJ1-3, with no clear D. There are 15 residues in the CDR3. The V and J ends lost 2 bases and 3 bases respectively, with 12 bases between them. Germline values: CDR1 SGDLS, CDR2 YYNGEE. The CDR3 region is CASSVSASVGNTIYF. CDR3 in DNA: TGTGCCAGCAGCGTGTCTGCTAGTGTTGGAAACACCATATATTTT.

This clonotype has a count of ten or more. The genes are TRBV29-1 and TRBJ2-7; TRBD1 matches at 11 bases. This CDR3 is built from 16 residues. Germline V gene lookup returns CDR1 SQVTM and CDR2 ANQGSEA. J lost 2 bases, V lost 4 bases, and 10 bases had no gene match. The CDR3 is CSVVVGQGAPPYEQYF. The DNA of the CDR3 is TGCAGCGTTGTAGTAGGACAGGGGGCACCTCCCTACGAGCAGTACTTC.

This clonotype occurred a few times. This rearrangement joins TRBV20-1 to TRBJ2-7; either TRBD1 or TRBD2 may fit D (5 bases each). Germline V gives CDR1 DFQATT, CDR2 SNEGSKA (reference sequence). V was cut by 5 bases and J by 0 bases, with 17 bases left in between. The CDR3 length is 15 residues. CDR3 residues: CSAGGHVGSSYEQYF. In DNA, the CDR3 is TGCAGTGCTGGAGGACATGTGGGGAGCTCCTACGAGCAGTACTTC.

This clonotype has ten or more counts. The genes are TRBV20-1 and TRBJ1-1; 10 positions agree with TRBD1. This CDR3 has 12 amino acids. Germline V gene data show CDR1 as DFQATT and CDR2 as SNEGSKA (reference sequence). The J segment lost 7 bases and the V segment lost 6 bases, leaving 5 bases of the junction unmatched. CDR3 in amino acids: CSAGTGAGEAFF. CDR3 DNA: TGCAGTGCCGGGACAGGGGCAGGTGAAGCTTTCTTT.

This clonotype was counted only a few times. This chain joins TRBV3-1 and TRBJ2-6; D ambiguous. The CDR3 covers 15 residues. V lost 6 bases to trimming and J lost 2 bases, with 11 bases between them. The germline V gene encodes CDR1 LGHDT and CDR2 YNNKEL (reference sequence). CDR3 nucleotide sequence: TGTGCCAGCAGGCTTTCAGAGGCTGGGGCCAACGTCCTGACTTTC. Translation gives CASRLSEAGANVLTF.

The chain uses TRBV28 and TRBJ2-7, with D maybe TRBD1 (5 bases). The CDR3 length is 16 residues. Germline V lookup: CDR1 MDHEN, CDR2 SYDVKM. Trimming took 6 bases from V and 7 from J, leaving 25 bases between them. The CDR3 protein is CASSSDGSQGLLEQYF. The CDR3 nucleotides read TGTGCCAGCAGCTCCGATGGGTCCCAGGGTCTTTTGGAGCAGTACTTC.

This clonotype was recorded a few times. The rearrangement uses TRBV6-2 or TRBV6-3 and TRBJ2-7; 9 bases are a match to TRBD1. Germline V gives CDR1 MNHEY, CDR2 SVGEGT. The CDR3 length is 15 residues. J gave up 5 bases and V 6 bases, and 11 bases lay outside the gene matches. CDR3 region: CASRTTGGTRDEQYF. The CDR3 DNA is TGTGCCAGCAGGACGACAGGGGGAACCAGGGACGAGCAGTACTTC.

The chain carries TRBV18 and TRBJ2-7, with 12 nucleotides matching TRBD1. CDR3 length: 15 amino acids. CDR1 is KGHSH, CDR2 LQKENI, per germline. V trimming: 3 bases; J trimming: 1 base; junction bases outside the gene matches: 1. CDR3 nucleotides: TGTGCCAGCTCACCGGGACAGGGGGCATCCTACGAGCAGTACTTC. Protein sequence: CASSPGQGASYEQYF. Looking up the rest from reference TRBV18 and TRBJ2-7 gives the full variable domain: NAGVMQNPRHLVRRRGQEARLRCSPMKGHSHVYWYRQLPEEGLKFMVYLQKENIIDESGMPKERFSAEFPKEGPSILRIQQVVRGDSAAYFCASSPGQGASYEQYFGPGTRLTVT.

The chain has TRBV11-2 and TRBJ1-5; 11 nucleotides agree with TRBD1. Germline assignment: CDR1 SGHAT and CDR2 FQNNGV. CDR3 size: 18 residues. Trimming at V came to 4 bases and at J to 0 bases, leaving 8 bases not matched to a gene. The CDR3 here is CASSSWTGGRYSNQPQHF. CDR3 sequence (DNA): TGTGCCAGCAGCTCCTGGACAGGGGGCCGCTATAGCAATCAGCCCCAGCATTTT.

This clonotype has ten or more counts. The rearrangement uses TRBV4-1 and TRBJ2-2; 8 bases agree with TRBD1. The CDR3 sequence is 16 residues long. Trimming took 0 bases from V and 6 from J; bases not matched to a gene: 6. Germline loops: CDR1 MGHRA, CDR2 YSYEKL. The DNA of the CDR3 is TGCGCCAGCAGCCAAGACAGGGGGCTTAACTCCGGGGAGCTGTTTTTT. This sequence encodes CASSQDRGLNSGELFF.

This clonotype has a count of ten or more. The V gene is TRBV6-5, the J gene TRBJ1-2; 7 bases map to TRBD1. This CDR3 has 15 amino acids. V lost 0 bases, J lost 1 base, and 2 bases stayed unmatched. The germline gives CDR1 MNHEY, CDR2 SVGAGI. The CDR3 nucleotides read TGTGCCAGCAGTTACTCGAGGGGGCGTAACTATGGCTACACCTTC. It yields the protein CASSYSRGRNYGYTF.

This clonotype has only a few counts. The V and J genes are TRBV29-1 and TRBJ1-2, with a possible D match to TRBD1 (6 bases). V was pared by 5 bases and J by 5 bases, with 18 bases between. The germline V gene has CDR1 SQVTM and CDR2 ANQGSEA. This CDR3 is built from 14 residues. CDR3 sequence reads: CSVKTVGAGYGYTF. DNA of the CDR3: TGCAGCGTTAAAACGGTGGGGGCAGGGTATGGCTACACCTTC.